This is a list of T cell receptor beta chains from one sample in a study of blood T cell repertoires in COVID-19. Only in-frame clones appear in the TCRdb table, and some are missing; sequencing was by immunoSEQ multiplex PCR. The sample contains some 99,000 clones, 90% of which appear only once. The specimen was peripheral blood. The receptors originated from a human donor in a cohort sampled during active COVID-19. The CDR3 runs from the conserved cysteine through the conserved F or W. D genes are given only for firm matches. Not all rows give a size; the values are once, few, many and, for expanded clones, a class.

TRBJ2-1,TRBV10-1,NA,NA,TGCGCCAGCAGCGGACCCCGGGACAATTCCTACAATGAGCAGTTCTTC,CASSGPRDNSYNEQFF
TRBJ2-7,TRBV4-1,NA,NA,TGCGCCAGCAGCCCCGGGCGGGGAGCTAACTACGAGCAGTACTTC,CASSPGRGANYEQYF
TRBJ1-1,TRBV5-1,NA,NA,TGCGCCAGCAGCTTGGCAACAGGGAACACTGAAGCTTTCTTT,CASSLATGNTEAFF
TRBJ2-6,TRBV5-1,NA,NA,TGCGCCAGCAGCCCGGGGGGCTGGGGATCTGGGGCCAACGTCCTGACTTTC,CASSPGGWGSGANVLTF
TRBJ2-5,TRBV27,NA,NA,TGTGCCAGCAGTTCCGGCCCCGGGGAGGACCCTCAAGAGACCCAGTACTTC,CASSSGPGEDPQETQYF
TRBJ1-2,TRBV7-9,NA,TRBD1,TGTGCCAGCAGCTTAGAGGGTGGACAGGCCTGGGATGGCTACACCTTC,CASSLEGGQAWDGYTF
TRBJ2-1,TRBV7-9,NA,NA,TGTGCCAGCAGCTTAGTTGCGGGGCCGAGCTCCTACAATGAGCAGTTCTTC,CASSLVAGPSSYNEQFF
TRBJ1-5,TRBV28,NA,TRBD1,TGTGCCAGCAGTTTATTAGTGGGACAGCCAAATCAGCCCCAGCATTTT,CASSLLVGQPNQPQHF
TRBJ2-3,TRBV7-9,NA,NA,TGTGCCAGCAGCTTCACACAGGGCACAGATACGCAGTATTTT,CASSFTQGTDTQYF
TRBJ2-5,TRBV4-1,NA,NA,TGCGCCAGCAGCCAAGGTTTCGGGTCTACGGTCCAGACCCAGTACTTC,CASSQGFGSTVQTQYF
TRBJ1-1,TRBV19,NA,TRBD1,TGTGCCAGTCAGGGACAGCAAATGAACACTGAAGCTTTCTTT,CASQGQQMNTEAFF
TRBJ2-3,TRBV9,NA,TRBD2,TGTGCCAGCAGCCTTTCTAGCGGGGGAAGCACAGATACGCAGTATTTT,CASSLSSGGSTDTQYF
TRBJ1-2,TRBV25-1,NA,NA,TGTGCCACCCCGGGGAGTAACTATGGCTACACCTTC,CATPGSNYGYTF
TRBJ1-1,TRBV19,NA,NA,TGTGCCAGTAGTATAGTTTTAACACAAGTGAACACTGAAGCTTTCTTT,CASSIVLTQVNTEAFF
TRBJ2-7,TRBV19,NA,TRBD2,TGTGCCAGTAGTATAAAAGTGGTCCTAGGACTAGCCGGAATCTCCTACGAGCAGTACTTC,CASSIKVVLGLAGISYEQYF
TRBJ2-3,TRBV24-1,NA,TRBD1,TGTGCCACCAGTGACCCGCACGGACAGGGCACAGATACGCAGTATTTT,CATSDPHGQGTDTQYF
TRBJ2-1,TRBV24-1,NA,TRBD2,TGTGCCACCAGTGATTCGCTAGCGGCAGCCTACAATGAGCAGTTCTTC,CATSDSLAAAYNEQFF
TRBJ1-1,TRBV18,once,TRBD1,TGTGCCAGCTCACCGGGACAGGGGAGCACTGAAGCTTTCTTT,CASSPGQGSTEAFF
TRBJ1-3,TRBV19,NA,TRBD1,TGTGCCAGTACCGGACAGGGGGAAGGCTCTGGAAACACCATATATTTT,CASTGQGEGSGNTIYF
TRBJ2-4,TRBV19,NA,TRBD2,TGTGCCAGTACTATTGCGGCGGGGGGCGGTTTAGGGACCAAAAACATTCAGTACTTC,CASTIAAGGGLGTKNIQYF
TRBJ1-5,TRBV21-1,NA,NA,TGTGCCAGCAAAAAAGGACAGGATTGTCAGCCCCAGCATTTT,CASKKGQDCQPQHF
TRBJ2-5,TRBV6-2/TRBV6-3,NA,TRBD2,TGTGCCAGCAGTCACGGGACTAGCGTGATATTGAAGACCCAGTACTTC,CASSHGTSVILKTQYF
TRBJ1-1,TRBV11-3,NA,TRBD1,TGTGCCAGCAGCCTCGGGACAGGGAACACTGAAGCTTTCTTT,CASSLGTGNTEAFF
TRBJ2-2,TRBV27,NA,NA,TGTGCCAGCAGTTTATACCGGGACGGGGAGCTGTTTTTT,CASSLYRDGELFF
TRBJ2-5,TRBV7-6,NA,TRBD2,TGTGCCAGCAGCCAACAGCTAGCGGGGCAAACAGGGACCCAGTACTTC,CASSQQLAGQTGTQYF
TRBJ2-3,TRBV7-2,NA,NA,TGTGCCAGCACTTGGCGGCGCACAGATACGCAGTATTTT,CASTWRRTDTQYF
TRBJ1-6,TRBV3-1/TRBV3-2,NA,NA,TGTGCCAGCAGCCAAGAACCCGGAGGCAGAGTTAATTCACCCCTCCACTTT,CASSQEPGGRVNSPLHF
TRBJ1-6,TRBV7-8,NA,TRBD1,TGTGCCAGCAGCCTAACCGGGACAGGGAATTCACCCCTCCACTTT,CASSLTGTGNSPLHF
TRBJ2-3,TRBV5-1,NA,TRBD2,TGCGCCAGCAGCTTGTATAGCGGGTCTAGCACAGATACGCAGTATTTT,CASSLYSGSSTDTQYF